A selection of T cell receptor beta chains follows, all from one sample in a study of blood T cell repertoires in COVID-19. Repertoires were generated with immunoSEQ multiplex PCR, while TCRdb's copy carries only in-frame clones and drops some. The sample lists 200,000 to 300,000 clones; approximately 87% were seen once. Sequenced input: peripheral blood. The receptors come from a man in his fifties or sixties with acute or convalescent COVID-19. Each CDR3 is given with its conserved first and last residue. A D gene is named only where the DNA matches it firmly. Expanded clones are given a class, and other clones once, few, many or no size at all.

v_call	d_call	clone_size	j_call	cdr3_aa	cdr3_nt
TRBV30	TRBD1	.	TRBJ2-7	CAWASTGNEQYF	TGTGCCTGGGCGTCGACAGGGAACGAGCAGTACTTC
TRBV10-1	TRBD1	.	TRBJ2-7	CASSGRTGTSYKEQYF	TGCGCCAGCAGCGGAAGGACAGGGACCTCCTACAAGGAGCAGTACTTC
TRBV6-5	TRBD1	.	TRBJ1-2	CAGADRAPYGYTF	TGTGCCGGCGCCGACAGGGCCCCCTATGGCTACACCTTC
TRBV6-2/TRBV6-3	.	.	TRBJ1-2	CASSSSVYGYTF	TGTGCCAGCAGCTCCTCCGTCTATGGCTACACCTTC
TRBV5-4	.	few	TRBJ2-7	CASSPTGGTATYEQYF	TGTGCCAGCAGCCCAACGGGGGGGACAGCCACCTACGAGCAGTACTTC
TRBV30	TRBD2	.	TRBJ2-2	CAWSRGLAGAGELFF	TGTGCCTGGAGCCGGGGACTAGCGGGAGCCGGGGAGCTGTTTTTT
TRBV19	TRBD1	.	TRBJ2-2	CASSVRGGRNTGELFF	TGTGCCAGTAGCGTCCGAGGGGGCAGGAACACCGGGGAGCTGTTTTTT
TRBV28	.	.	TRBJ2-1	CASSNRGGTYNEQFF	TGTGCCAGCAGTAACAGGGGGGGCACCTACAATGAGCAGTTCTTC
TRBV11-3	.	.	TRBJ1-3	CASSTGDWERNTIYF	TGTGCCAGCAGCACCGGGGACTGGGAACGAAACACCATATATTTT
TRBV30	.	.	TRBJ1-2	CAWTRGGYTF	TGTGCCTGGACTAGGGGTGGCTACACCTTC
TRBV4-1	.	.	TRBJ2-1	CASSQDPGGVNEQFF	TGCGCCAGCAGCCAAGATCCCGGAGGGGTCAATGAGCAGTTCTTC
TRBV30	TRBD1	.	TRBJ2-7	CAWSPGTGVDEQYF	TGTGCCTGGAGTCCCGGGACAGGGGTCGACGAGCAGTACTTC
TRBV7-9	TRBD1	.	TRBJ2-4	CASSFLQGVEGIQYF	TGTGCCAGCAGCTTTTTACAGGGGGTCGAGGGCATTCAGTACTTC
TRBV2	.	.	TRBJ2-7	CASSPFYEQYF	TGTGCCAGCAGTCCCTTCTACGAGCAGTACTTC
TRBV9	TRBD1	.	TRBJ1-2	CASSFSGTAYGYTF	TGTGCCAGCAGCTTTAGCGGGACAGCATATGGCTACACCTTC
TRBV28	.	.	TRBJ1-1	CASERRGGGDTEAFF	TGTGCCAGCGAGCGGCGGGGCGGGGGAGACACTGAAGCTTTCTTT
TRBV30	.	.	TRBJ1-6	CAWVQSSYNSPLHF	TGTGCCTGGGTACAGAGCTCCTATAATTCACCCCTCCACTTT
TRBV11-3	TRBD2	.	TRBJ2-1	CASSFAGTSGRAYEQFF	TGTGCCAGCAGCTTTGCCGGGACTAGCGGGAGGGCCTATGAGCAGTTCTTC
TRBV3-1/TRBV3-2	TRBD2	.	TRBJ2-1	CASSQGGYNEQFF	TGTGCCAGCAGCCAGGGGGGGTACAATGAGCAGTTCTTC
TRBV5-1	.	.	TRBJ2-2	CASSPNLNTGELFF	TGCGCCAGCAGCCCTAACCTGAACACCGGGGAGCTGTTTTTT
TRBV6-1	TRBD1	.	TRBJ1-1	CASSEAAGGGNTEAFF	TGTGCCAGCAGTGAAGCCGCAGGGGGCGGGAACACTGAAGCTTTCTTT
TRBV6-4	.	once	TRBJ1-1	CASSDKGDTEAFF	TGTGCCAGCAGTGACAAGGGGGACACTGAAGCTTTCTTT
TRBV3-1/TRBV3-2	.	once	TRBJ1-5	CASSPREGGSNQPQHF	TGTGCCAGCAGCCCAAGAGAGGGAGGGAGCAATCAGCCCCAGCATTTT
TRBV27	TRBD1	.	TRBJ1-2	CASSYRGAAGYTF	TGTGCCAGCAGTTACAGGGGTGCGGCTGGCTACACCTTC
TRBV19	.	.	TRBJ1-1	CASSLRGNEAFF	TGTGCCAGTAGCCTACGGGGGAATGAAGCTTTCTTT
TRBV6-2/TRBV6-3	TRBD1	.	TRBJ1-5	CASSRPGQGAGQPQHF	TGTGCCAGCAGTCGCCCGGGACAGGGGGCCGGTCAGCCCCAGCATTTT
TRBV2	.	.	TRBJ1-4	CATRRATNEKLFF	TGTGCCACTCGCAGGGCTACTAATGAAAAACTGTTTTTT
TRBV28	TRBD2	.	TRBJ2-3	CASRWSGGRLSTDTQYF	TGTGCCAGCAGATGGAGCGGGGGGCGCCTAAGCACAGATACGCAGTATTTT
TRBV6-1	.	.	TRBJ2-5	CASSEALQGRETQYF	TGTGCCAGCAGTGAAGCCCTACAGGGCCGAGAGACCCAGTACTTC
TRBV24-1	.	.	TRBJ2-1	CATSDLAGQFF	TGTGCCACCAGTGATTTAGCAGGGCAGTTCTTC
TRBV4-3	.	.	TRBJ2-5	CASSQGDSDKETQYF	TGCGCCAGCAGCCAAGGAGACAGCGACAAAGAGACCCAGTACTTC
TRBV5-4	TRBD1	once	TRBJ2-3	CASTEQGADTQYF	TGTGCCAGCACCGAACAGGGGGCAGATACGCAGTATTTT
TRBV7-9	TRBD2	.	TRBJ2-5	CASSYIRGEWREGDETQYF	TGTGCCAGCAGCTATATAAGAGGGGAGTGGCGGGAGGGCGACGAGACCCAGTACTTC
TRBV29-1	.	.	TRBJ2-1	CSVYPEGYNEQFF	TGCAGCGTATACCCGGAGGGATACAATGAGCAGTTCTTC
TRBV9	.	.	TRBJ1-2	CASSPHPEGYYGYTF	TGTGCCAGCAGCCCCCACCCCGAGGGCTATTATGGCTACACCTTC
TRBV7-9	TRBD1	.	TRBJ1-3	CASSPGQGAGNTIYF	TGTGCCAGCAGCCCCGGACAGGGGGCTGGAAACACCATATATTTT
TRBV24-1	.	.	TRBJ1-5	CATSDRRQLSNQPQHF	TGTGCCACCAGTGATAGAAGACAGTTAAGCAATCAGCCCCAGCATTTT
TRBV28	TRBD1	.	TRBJ2-3	CASSFHWDRPATYTQYF	TGTGCCAGCAGTTTCCACTGGGACAGGCCGGCCACGTATACGCAGTATTTT
TRBV5-1	TRBD1	.	TRBJ2-3	CASSPDRAQGTDTQYF	TGCGCCAGCAGCCCGGACAGGGCCCAGGGCACAGATACGCAGTATTTT
TRBV6-5	.	.	TRBJ1-1	CASSYSQGGTEAFF	TGTGCCAGCAGTTACTCCCAGGGTGGCACTGAAGCTTTCTTT
TRBV11-2	.	.	TRBJ1-6	CASSLDFGGAGSPLHF	TGTGCCAGCAGCTTAGATTTTGGGGGGGCGGGTTCACCCCTCCACTTT
TRBV5-1	TRBD1	.	TRBJ2-7	CASSLRRTGSEQYF	TGCGCCAGCAGCTTGAGACGGACAGGGAGCGAGCAGTACTTC
TRBV7-9	.	.	TRBJ2-3	CASSSEDTQYF	TGTGCCAGCAGCTCTGAGGATACGCAGTATTTT